These 2 T cell receptor beta chains share one sample of origin, sequenced in a study of blood T cell repertoires in COVID-19. Generated by immunoSEQ multiplex PCR, the TCRdb table keeps only in-frame clones and is missing some. The data contain some 200,000 clones, around 80% of them seen just once; the ten biggest clones take up roughly 14%. Source material: peripheral blood. The receptors derive from a man under 40 with active or convalescent COVID-19.

The V gene is TRBV6-1, the J gene TRBJ1-1, with 9 bases lining up with TRBD1. The V segment lost 6 bases and the J segment 6 bases; nucleotides outside the gene matches: 11. The CDR3 extends over 15 amino acids. CDR1 and CDR2 from the germline V gene are MNHNS and SASEGT. The CDR3 loop reads CASSLKGQGNAEAFF. CDR3 bases: TGTGCCAGCAGCTTAAAGGGACAGGGTAACGCTGAAGCTTTCTTT.

This chain uses TRBV11-2 with TRBJ1-1, with unresolved D. This CDR3 has 15 residues. V was clipped by 5 bases and J by 2 bases, with 15 bases between them. Germline values: CDR1 SGHAT, CDR2 FQNNGV. The CDR3 loop reads CASSAIPTRNTEAFF. DNA of the CDR3: TGTGCCAGCAGCGCCATTCCAACACGTAACACTGAAGCTTTCTTT.